This T cell receptor (beta chain) was identified in a study of CD8 T cells in Susac syndrome. Study-level results: The relatively small number of individuals in the TCR sequencing and HLA analysis was acknowledged by the study.

After extraction with the RNeasy kit, about 0.45 to 1 ug of the RNA was reverse transcribed using random hexamers. By means of immunoSEQ multiplex PCR, TCR beta CDR3 spanning 54 Vbeta and 13 Jbeta underwent amplification. TCRdb reanalysed the immunoSEQ multiplex PCR reads using MiXCR and keeps one entry per CDR3 protein. The table includes about 210,000 distinct CDR3 sequences, roughly 96% detected once. The multiple sclerosis controls, all treatment-naive patients, had relapsing-remitting disease that was stable or active. CDR1 is KGHSH and CDR2 is LQKENI in the germline V gene. The CDR3 contains 13 residues. V lost 4 bases to trimming and J lost 7 bases, with 11 bases between them. To note about this clonotype: Its antigen is unidentified.

The chain carries TRBV18 and TRBJ2-1; no firm D call. The source is a human donor with multiple sclerosis. Sequenced material: CD4+ T cells from PBMCs. The CDR3 DNA reads as TGTGCCAGCTCACTTGCTGGGATGAATGAGCAGTTCTTC. Its translation: CASSLAGMNEQFF.